This T cell receptor beta chain comes out of a study of cytomegalovirus exposure and HLA in healthy donors. The study's findings and limits: Across donors, presence/absence analyses took sequencing depth to be roughly uniform. Reported findings show TCR beta sequences accurately forecast HLA-A and HLA-B alleles in most subjects. Follow-up analysis later connected one missense variant in DCLRE1C with trimming of TCR beta V- and J-genes.

In the PCR, 60 Vbeta and 13 Jbeta primers were used. Data came from immunoSEQ multiplex PCR; TCRdb stores just in-frame clones and leaves some out. The sample consists of around 250,000 clones, 80% to 95% of them appearing once. As for this clone: As yet, its antigen is unknown.

This CDR3 spans 16 amino acids. CDR1 is MNHEY, CDR2 SMNVEV, per germline (reference sequence). V shed 6 bases and J 3 bases; nucleotides not matched to a gene: 7. The sequence derives from a girl aged 2 to 10 in good health and CMV-seronegative. The sequenced sample consisted of PBMCs. The V call is TRBV27, the J call TRBJ2-1, with 11 bases matching TRBD2. The CDR3 nucleotides read TGTGCCAGCAGCCCCCATAGCGGGAGGGGCTACAATGAGCAGTTCTTC. Translation: CASSPHSGRGYNEQFF.